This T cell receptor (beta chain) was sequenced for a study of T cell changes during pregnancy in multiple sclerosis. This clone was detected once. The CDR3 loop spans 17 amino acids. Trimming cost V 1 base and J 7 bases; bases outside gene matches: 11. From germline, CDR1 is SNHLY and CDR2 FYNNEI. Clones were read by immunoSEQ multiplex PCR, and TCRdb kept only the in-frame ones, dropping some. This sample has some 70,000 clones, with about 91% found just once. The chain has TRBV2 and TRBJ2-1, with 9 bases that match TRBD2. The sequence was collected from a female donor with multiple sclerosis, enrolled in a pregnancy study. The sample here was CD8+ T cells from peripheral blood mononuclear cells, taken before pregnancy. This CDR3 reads CASSEGLTAGGLNEQFF. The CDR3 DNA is TGTGCCAGCAGTGAAGGTCTAACAGCGGGGGGTTTGAATGAGCAGTTCTTC.